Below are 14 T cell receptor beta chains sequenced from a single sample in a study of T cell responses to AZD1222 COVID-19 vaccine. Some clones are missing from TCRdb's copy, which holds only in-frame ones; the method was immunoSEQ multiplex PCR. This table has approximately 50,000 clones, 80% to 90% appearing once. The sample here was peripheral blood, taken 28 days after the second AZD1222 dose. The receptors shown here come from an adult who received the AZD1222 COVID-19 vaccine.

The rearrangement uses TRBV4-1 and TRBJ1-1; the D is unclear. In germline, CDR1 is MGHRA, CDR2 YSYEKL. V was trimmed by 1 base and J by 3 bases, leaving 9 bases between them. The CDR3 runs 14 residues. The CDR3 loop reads CASSQVSRDTEAFF. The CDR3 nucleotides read TGCGCCAGCAGCCAAGTCTCACGTGACACTGAAGCTTTCTTT.

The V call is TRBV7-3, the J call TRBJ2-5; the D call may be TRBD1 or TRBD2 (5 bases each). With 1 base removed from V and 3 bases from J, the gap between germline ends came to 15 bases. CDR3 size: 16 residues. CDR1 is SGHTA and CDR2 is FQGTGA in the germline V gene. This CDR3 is CASSLNPREYKETQYF. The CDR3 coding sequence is TGTGCCAGCAGCTTAAACCCCAGGGAGTACAAAGAGACCCAGTACTTC.

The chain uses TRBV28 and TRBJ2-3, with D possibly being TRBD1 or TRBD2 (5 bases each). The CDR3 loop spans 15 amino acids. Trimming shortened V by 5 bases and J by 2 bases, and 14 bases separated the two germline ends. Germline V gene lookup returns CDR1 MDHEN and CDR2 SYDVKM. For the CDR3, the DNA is TGTGCCAGCAGTCACGCAGCGGACAACACAGATACGCAGTATTTT. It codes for CASSHAADNTDTQYF.

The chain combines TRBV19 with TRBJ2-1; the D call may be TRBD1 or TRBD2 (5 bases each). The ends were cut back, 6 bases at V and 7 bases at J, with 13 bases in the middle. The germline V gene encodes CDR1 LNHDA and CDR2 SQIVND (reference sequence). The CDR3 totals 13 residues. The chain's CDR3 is CASRVSGGNEQFF. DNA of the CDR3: TGTGCCAGTAGGGTCTCTGGGGGTAATGAGCAGTTCTTC.

CDR3 nucleotide sequence: TGTGCCAGCAGTTTAAGCCTAGCGGGACAGAACATTCAGTACTTC. Translating it yields CASSLSLAGQNIQYF. This chain joins TRBV27 and TRBJ2-4; 9 bases fit TRBD2. The V and J ends lost 2 bases and 7 bases, in that order; junction bases with no gene match: 6. Germline-derived CDR1 and CDR2 are MNHEY and SMNVEV (reference sequence). The CDR3 totals 15 residues.

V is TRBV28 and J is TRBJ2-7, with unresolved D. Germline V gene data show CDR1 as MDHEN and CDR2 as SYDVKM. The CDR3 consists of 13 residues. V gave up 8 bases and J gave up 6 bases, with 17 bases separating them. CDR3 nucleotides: TGTGCCAGCGGGTCCCCAGGTGGGGTCGAGCAGTACTTC. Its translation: CASGSPGGVEQYF.

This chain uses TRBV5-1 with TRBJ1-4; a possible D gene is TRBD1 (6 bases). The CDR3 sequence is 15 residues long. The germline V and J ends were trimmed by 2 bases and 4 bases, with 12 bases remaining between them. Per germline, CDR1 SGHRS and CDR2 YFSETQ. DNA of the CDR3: TGCGCCAGCAGCTTCTCAGGGGCTGTTAATGAAAAACTGTTTTTT. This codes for CASSFSGAVNEKLFF.

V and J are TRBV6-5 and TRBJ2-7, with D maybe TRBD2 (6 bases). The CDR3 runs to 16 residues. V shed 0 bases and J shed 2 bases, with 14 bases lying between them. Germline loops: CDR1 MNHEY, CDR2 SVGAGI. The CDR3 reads CASSYSIGGATYEQYF. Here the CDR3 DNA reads TGTGCCAGCAGTTACTCGATAGGAGGGGCCACCTACGAGCAGTACTTC.

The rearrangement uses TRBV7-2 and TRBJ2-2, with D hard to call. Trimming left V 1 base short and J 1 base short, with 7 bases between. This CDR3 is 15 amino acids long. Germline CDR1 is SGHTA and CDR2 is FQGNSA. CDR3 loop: CASSLELLNTGELFF. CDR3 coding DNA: TGTGCCAGCAGCTTAGAGTTACTGAACACCGGGGAGCTGTTTTTT.

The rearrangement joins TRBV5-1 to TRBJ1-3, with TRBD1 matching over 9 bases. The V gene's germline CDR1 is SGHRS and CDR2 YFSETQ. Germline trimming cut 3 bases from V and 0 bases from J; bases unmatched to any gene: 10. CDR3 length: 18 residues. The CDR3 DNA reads TGCGCCAGCAGCTCGAGTCCCGGGACAGGGTCCTCTGGAAACACCATATATTTT. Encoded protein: CASSSSPGTGSSGNTIYF.

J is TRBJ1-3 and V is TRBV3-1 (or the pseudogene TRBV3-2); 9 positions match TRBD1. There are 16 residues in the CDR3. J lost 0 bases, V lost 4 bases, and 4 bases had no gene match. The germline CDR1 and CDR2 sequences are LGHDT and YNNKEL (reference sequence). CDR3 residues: CASSPQGANSGNTIYF. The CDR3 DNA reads TGTGCCAGCAGCCCACAGGGGGCTAACTCTGGAAACACCATATATTTT.

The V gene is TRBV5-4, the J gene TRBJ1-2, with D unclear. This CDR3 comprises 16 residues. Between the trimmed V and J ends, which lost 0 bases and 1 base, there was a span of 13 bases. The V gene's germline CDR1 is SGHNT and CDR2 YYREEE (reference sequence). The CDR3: CASSLELGPFNYGYTF. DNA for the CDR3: TGTGCCAGCAGCTTGGAATTAGGGCCCTTTAACTATGGCTACACCTTC.

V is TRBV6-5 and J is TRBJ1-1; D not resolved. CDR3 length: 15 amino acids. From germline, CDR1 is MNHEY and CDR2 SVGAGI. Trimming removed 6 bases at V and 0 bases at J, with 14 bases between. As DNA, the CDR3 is TGTGCCAGCAGACTTACACGGTCGGTGAACACTGAAGCTTTCTTT. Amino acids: CASRLTRSVNTEAFF.

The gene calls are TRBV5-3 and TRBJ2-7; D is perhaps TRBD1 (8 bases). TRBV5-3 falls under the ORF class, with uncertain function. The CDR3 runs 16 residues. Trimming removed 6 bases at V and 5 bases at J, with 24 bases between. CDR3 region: CARIEALGQGGNEQYF. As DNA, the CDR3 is TGTGCCAGAATCGAAGCCCTAGGACAGGGAGGGAACGAGCAGTACTTC.